One sample yielded the 22 T cell receptor beta chains listed below, sequenced in a study of T cells in Graves' hyperthyroidism and ophthalmopathy. Researchers amplified the TCR beta CDR3 regions from RNA transcripts. When the TCR CDR3 underwent first-round RT-PCR, the HTBI primer set was used. TCRdb called the multiplex PCR reads again in MiXCR, with one record for every CDR3 protein. The table includes around 450,000 distinct CDR3 sequences, around 14% detected once. The sequenced material came from blood. These receptors were obtained from a woman aged 18-35 years with Graves' hyperthyroidism.

This clonotype came up many times. This chain uses TRBV11-3 with TRBJ2-5, with a tentative D call TRBD2 (5 bases). Germline CDR1 is SGHNT and CDR2 is YENEEA. The CDR3 is 13 residues long. With 3 bases removed from V and 5 bases from J, the gap between germline ends came to 10 bases. CDR3 in amino acids: CASSFGVAETQYF. DNA for the CDR3: TGTGCCAGCAGCTTCGGGGTAGCGGAGACCCAGTACTTC.

The chain joins TRBV2 to TRBJ2-3, with D possibly matching TRBD2 (5 bases). This CDR3 region has 14 residues. The V gene's germline CDR1 is SNHLY and CDR2 FYNNEI. Trimming removed 9 bases at V and 0 bases at J, with 13 bases between. The CDR3 region has the DNA TGTGCCAGTATAAGCGGAACTAGCACAGATACGCAGTATTTT. The encoded protein is CASISGTSTDTQYF.

V and J are TRBV4-1 and TRBJ1-2, with 9 bases identical to TRBD1. Losses at the gene ends were 4 bases for V and 5 bases for J; bases not matched to a gene: 11. Germline V gene data show CDR1 as MGHRA and CDR2 as YSYEKL. This CDR3 region has 16 residues. The CDR3 is CASSPGQGPVVYGYTF. CDR3 DNA sequence: TGCGCCAGCAGCCCGGGACAGGGCCCCGTCGTTTATGGCTACACCTTC.

This clonotype came up many times. V and J are TRBV7-9 and TRBJ2-3; 14 bases match TRBD2. CDR3 size: 18 residues. Germline loops: CDR1 SEHNR, CDR2 FQNEAQ (reference sequence). J lost 2 bases, V lost 1 base, and 5 bases had no gene match. This CDR3 is CASSLVLTSGRATDTQYF. CDR3 sequence (DNA): TGTGCCAGCAGCTTAGTCCTGACTAGCGGGAGGGCCACAGATACGCAGTATTTT.

This clonotype was recorded many times. The chain links TRBV20-1 to TRBJ2-5; D is possibly TRBD2 (6 bases). This CDR3 has 16 residues. Between the trimmed V and J ends, which lost 6 bases and 1 base, there was a span of 21 bases. The V gene's germline CDR1 is DFQATT and CDR2 SNEGSKA (reference sequence). This CDR3 is CSAVTPEGLFQETQYF. Written as DNA, the CDR3 is TGCAGTGCCGTCACACCGGAGGGGCTGTTCCAAGAGACCCAGTACTTC.

The rearrangement uses TRBV19 and TRBJ2-7; a weak D match, TRBD1 (5 bases). Trimming pared 7 bases from V and 0 bases from J, leaving 19 bases between. CDR3 size: 16 residues. Germline V lookup: CDR1 LNHDA, CDR2 SQIVND (reference sequence). The chain's CDR3 is CASTPGAGWSSYEQYF. The CDR3 DNA reads as TGTGCCAGTACCCCTGGGGCAGGATGGAGCTCCTACGAGCAGTACTTC.

This clonotype came up many times. V gene TRBV11-3 combines with J gene TRBJ2-1, with D unresolved. V was trimmed by 5 bases and J by 14 bases, leaving 13 bases between them. Germline V gene lookup returns CDR1 SGHNT and CDR2 YENEEA. CDR3 size: 11 residues. In DNA form, the CDR3 reads TGTGCCAGCAGCATGACGGATGGGAAGTTCTTC. Protein sequence: CASSMTDGKFF.

This clonotype was recorded many times. J is TRBJ1-2 and V is TRBV19; TRBD1 aligns across 9 bases. The CDR3 loop spans 16 amino acids. V shed 5 bases, J shed 2 bases, and the junction held 9 bases outside the gene matches. Germline CDR1 is LNHDA and CDR2 is SQIVND (reference sequence). The CDR3 spells CASSLWGTGKNYGYTF. The CDR3 DNA follows: TGTGCCAGTAGTCTCTGGGGGACAGGGAAGAACTATGGCTACACCTTC.

Points on this clonotype: It may be a read error: a sequence one base away is much more abundant. This CDR3 is CGVDGRGAREQFF. CDR3 nucleotide sequence: TGCGGCGTTGATGGTCGGGGTGCGAGGGAGCAGTTCTTC. This chain joins TRBV29-1 and TRBJ2-1, with D possibly matching TRBD2 (5 bases). Germline lookup yields CDR1 SQVTM and CDR2 ANQGSEA. The CDR3 totals 13 residues.

CDR3 sequence (DNA): TGTGCCAGCAGTCTTAGCGGGATAGCCGCGAACACCGGGGAGCTGTTTTTT. This gives the protein CASSLSGIAANTGELFF. The chain employs TRBV27 and TRBJ2-2, with 8 bases matching TRBD2. The CDR3 extends over 17 amino acids. CDR1 is MNHEY, CDR2 SMNVEV, per germline (reference sequence). The ends lost 5 bases at V and 0 bases at J; junction bases unmatched: 8.

Remarks on this clonotype: Since a much larger clone is just one base distant, this may be a read error. J is TRBJ2-7 and V is TRBV6-2 or TRBV6-3, with 7 bases that match TRBD2. Per germline, CDR1 MNHEY and CDR2 SVGEGT. J was trimmed by 4 bases and V by 8 bases; bases with no gene match: 11. The CDR3 is 14 amino acids. CDR3 in amino acids: CASQRVGGVYEQYF. The CDR3 DNA follows: TGTGCCAGCCAAAGAGTGGGAGGGGTATACGAGCAGTACTTC.

The sample holds many counts of this clonotype. This sequence joins TRBV20-1 and TRBJ2-7, with D perhaps matching TRBD2 (6 bases). This CDR3 is 14 amino acids long. The ends were cut back, 1 base at V and 5 bases at J, with 15 bases in the middle. The germline V gene encodes CDR1 DFQATT and CDR2 SNEGSKA (reference sequence). The DNA for the CDR3 is TGCAGTGCTAGAGGGGTCCCCGCTAGCGACGAGCAGTACTTC. Residues: CSARGVPASDEQYF.

This clonotype was recorded many times. The rearrangement joins TRBV29-1 to TRBJ1-1; D unresolved. V gave up 3 bases and J gave up 1 base, with 9 bases separating them. CDR3 length: 13 residues. Germline CDR1 reads SQVTM; CDR2 reads ANQGSEA. The CDR3 nucleotides are TGCAGCGTTGAGTTTTCGCGGAACACTGAAGCTTTCTTT. Translated, it gives CSVEFSRNTEAFF.

This clonotype has more than one count but fewer than ten. V usage is TRBV20-1 and J usage is TRBJ2-5; 8 bases are a match to TRBD1. The CDR3 loop spans 15 amino acids. With 0 bases clipped from V and 4 bases from J, the junction kept 7 bases outside the gene matches. CDR1 DFQATT and CDR2 SNEGSKA come from the germline V gene (reference sequence). The chain's CDR3 is CSARDQTGARETQYF. For the CDR3, the DNA is TGCAGTGCTAGAGATCAGACAGGGGCGCGAGAGACCCAGTACTTC.

At least ten counts were recorded for this clonotype. The chain couples TRBV7-2 to TRBJ2-1, with a tentative D call TRBD1 (6 bases). V lost 0 bases and J 3 bases, leaving 9 bases between the germline ends. The germline V gene has CDR1 SGHTA and CDR2 FQGNSA. There are 15 residues in the CDR3. CDR3 protein: CASSLAGAGYNEQFF. The CDR3 DNA reads as TGTGCCAGCAGCTTAGCGGGGGCTGGCTACAATGAGCAGTTCTTC.

This clonotype appeared a few times. V usage is TRBV7-9 and J usage is TRBJ1-3, with no clear D. Germline CDR1 is SEHNR and CDR2 is FQNEAQ (reference sequence). V dropped 0 bases and J dropped 4 bases, with 7 bases sitting between them. This CDR3 spans 14 amino acids. The CDR3 sequence is CASSLAILGNTIYF. Here the CDR3 DNA reads TGTGCCAGCAGCTTAGCAATACTCGGAAACACCATATATTTT.

This clonotype was counted a few times. The rearrangement links TRBV20-1 to TRBJ1-6; D is uncertain. The germline gives CDR1 DFQATT, CDR2 SNEGSKA (reference sequence). The CDR3 runs to 13 residues. Trimming left V 0 bases short and J 14 bases short, with 14 bases between. Here the CDR3 reads CSARDPVSVALHF. CDR3 DNA: TGCAGTGCTAGAGATCCCGTTTCAGTGGCCCTCCACTTT.

This clonotype was picked up many times. The chain couples TRBV20-1 to TRBJ2-7; D unclear. Trimming removed 0 bases from V and 0 bases from J, with 12 bases in between. The V gene's germline CDR1 is DFQATT and CDR2 SNEGSKA (reference sequence). CDR3 length: 15 amino acids. CDR3 loop: CSARDPGRSSYEQYF. The CDR3 DNA follows: TGCAGTGCTAGAGATCCGGGCAGGAGCTCCTACGAGCAGTACTTC.

This clonotype was observed at least ten times. The chain recombines TRBV6-1 with TRBJ2-3; TRBD1 matches 9 bases. Germline values: CDR1 MNHNS, CDR2 SASEGT. V trimming: 6 bases; J trimming: 5 bases; junction bases outside the gene matches: 12. This CDR3 contains 16 residues. CDR3 sequence: CASRPRDRASGDTQYF. The CDR3, as DNA: TGTGCCAGCAGACCAAGGGACAGGGCGTCCGGAGATACGCAGTATTTT.

This clonotype was picked up many times. The V call is TRBV6-1, the J call TRBJ2-1, with 14 nucleotides matching TRBD2. Trimming took 4 bases from V and 5 from J; bases not matched to a gene: 1. The germline V gene has CDR1 MNHNS and CDR2 SASEGT. The CDR3 is 15 residues long. The CDR3 region is CASSGTSGRNNEQFF. The CDR3 DNA sequence: TGTGCCAGCAGTGGGACTAGCGGGAGGAACAATGAGCAGTTCTTC.

This clonotype came up many times. The V gene is TRBV4-1, the J gene TRBJ2-5; D unresolved. Germline V CDR1 and CDR2: MGHRA, YSYEKL. V lost 1 base to trimming and J lost 5 bases, with 11 bases between them. The CDR3 runs to 14 residues. The CDR3 region is CASSQAWMGETQYF. In DNA, the CDR3 is TGCGCCAGCAGCCAAGCCTGGATGGGCGAGACCCAGTACTTC.

This clonotype has only a few counts. The chain is built from TRBV9 and TRBJ1-2; tentative D call: TRBD1 (5 bases). Germline loops: CDR1 SGDLS, CDR2 YYNGEE. Deletions cut 4 bases from V and 6 bases from J, with 19 bases between. This CDR3 comprises 15 residues. DNA for the CDR3: TGTGCCAGCAGCCCCCGTGGGGGGATGGGGGATGGCTACACCTTC. Its protein product is CASSPRGGMGDGYTF.